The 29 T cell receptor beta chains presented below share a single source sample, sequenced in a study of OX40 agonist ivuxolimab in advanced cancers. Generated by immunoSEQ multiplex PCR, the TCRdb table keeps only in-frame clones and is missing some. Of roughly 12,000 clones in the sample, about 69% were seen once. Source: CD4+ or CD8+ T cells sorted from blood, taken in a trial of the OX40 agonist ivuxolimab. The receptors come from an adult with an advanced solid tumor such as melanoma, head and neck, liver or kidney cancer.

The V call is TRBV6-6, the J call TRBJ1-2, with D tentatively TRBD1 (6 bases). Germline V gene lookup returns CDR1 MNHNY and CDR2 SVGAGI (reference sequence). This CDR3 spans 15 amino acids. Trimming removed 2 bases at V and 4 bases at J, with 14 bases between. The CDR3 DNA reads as TGTGCCAGCAGTTACCTTGGGGGGCGCGGCTATGGCTACACCTTC. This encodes CASSYLGGRGYGYTF.

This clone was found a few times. The CDR3 sequence is CASSLSWGQPQHF. The CDR3 bases are TGTGCCAGCAGTTTAAGTTGGGGCCAGCCCCAGCATTTT. This chain links TRBV28 with TRBJ1-5, with D possibly TRBD1 on 5 matching bases. Germline CDR1 and CDR2: MDHEN and SYDVKM. The CDR3 extends over 13 amino acids. The V end was cut by 2 bases, the J end by 7 bases, with 9 bases between.

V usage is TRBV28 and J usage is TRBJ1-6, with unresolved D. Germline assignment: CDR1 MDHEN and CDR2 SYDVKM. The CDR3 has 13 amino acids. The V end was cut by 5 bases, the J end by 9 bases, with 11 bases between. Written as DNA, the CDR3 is TGTGCCAGCAGTCCCTTGGGTAGTTCACCCCTCCACTTT. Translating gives CASSPLGSSPLHF. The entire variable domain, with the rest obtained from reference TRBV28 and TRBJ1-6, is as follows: DVKVTQSSRYLVKRTGEKVFLECVQDMDHENMFWYRQDPGLGLRLIYFSYDVKMKEKGDIPEGYSVSREKKERFSLILESASTNQTSMYLCASSPLGSSPLHFGNGTRLTVT.

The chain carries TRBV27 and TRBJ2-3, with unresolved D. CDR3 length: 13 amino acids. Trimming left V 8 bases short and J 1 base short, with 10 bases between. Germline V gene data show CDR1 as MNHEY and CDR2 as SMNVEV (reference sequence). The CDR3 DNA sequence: TGTGCCAGCCAATTAGAGGGCACAGATACGCAGTATTTT. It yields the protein CASQLEGTDTQYF.

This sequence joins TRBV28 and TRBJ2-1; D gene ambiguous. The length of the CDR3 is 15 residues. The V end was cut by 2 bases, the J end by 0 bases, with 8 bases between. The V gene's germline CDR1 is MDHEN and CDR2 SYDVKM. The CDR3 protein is CASSLGSSSYNEQFF. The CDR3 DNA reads TGTGCCAGCAGTTTAGGGTCGAGCTCCTACAATGAGCAGTTCTTC.

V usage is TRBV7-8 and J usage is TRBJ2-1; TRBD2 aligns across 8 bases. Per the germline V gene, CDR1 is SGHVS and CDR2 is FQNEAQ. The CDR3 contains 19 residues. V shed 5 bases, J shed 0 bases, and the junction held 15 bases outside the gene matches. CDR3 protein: CASSGSRRTGTSSYNEQFF. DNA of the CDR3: TGTGCCAGCAGCGGTAGTAGGAGGACCGGGACTAGCTCCTACAATGAGCAGTTCTTC.

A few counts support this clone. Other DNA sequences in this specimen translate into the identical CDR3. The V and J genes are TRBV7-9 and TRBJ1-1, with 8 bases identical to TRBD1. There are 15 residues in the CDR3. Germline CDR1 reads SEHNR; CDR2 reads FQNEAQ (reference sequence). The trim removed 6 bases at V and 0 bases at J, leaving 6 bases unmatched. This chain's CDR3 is CASRGPGQVNTEAFF. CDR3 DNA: TGTGCCAGCAGGGGCCCGGGACAGGTGAACACTGAAGCTTTCTTT.

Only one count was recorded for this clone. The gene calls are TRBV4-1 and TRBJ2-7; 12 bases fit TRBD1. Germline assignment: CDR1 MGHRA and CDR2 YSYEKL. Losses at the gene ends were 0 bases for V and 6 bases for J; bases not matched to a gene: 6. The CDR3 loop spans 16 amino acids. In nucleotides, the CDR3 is TGCGCCAGCAGCCAAGAATTTGGGACAGGGGGCTTCGAGCAGTACTTC. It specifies CASSQEFGTGGFEQYF.

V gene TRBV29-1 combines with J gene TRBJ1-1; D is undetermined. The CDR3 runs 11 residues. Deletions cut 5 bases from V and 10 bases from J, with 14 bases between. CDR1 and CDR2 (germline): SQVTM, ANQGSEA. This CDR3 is CSVFGPETAFF. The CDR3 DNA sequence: TGCAGCGTTTTCGGGCCCGAGACAGCTTTCTTT.

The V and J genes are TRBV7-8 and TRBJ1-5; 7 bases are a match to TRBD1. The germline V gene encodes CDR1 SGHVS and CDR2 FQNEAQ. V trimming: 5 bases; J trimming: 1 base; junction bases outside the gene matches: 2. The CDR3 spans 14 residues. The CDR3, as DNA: TGTGCCAGCAGCCCGACAGGGAGCAATCAGCCCCAGCATTTT. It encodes CASSPTGSNQPQHF.

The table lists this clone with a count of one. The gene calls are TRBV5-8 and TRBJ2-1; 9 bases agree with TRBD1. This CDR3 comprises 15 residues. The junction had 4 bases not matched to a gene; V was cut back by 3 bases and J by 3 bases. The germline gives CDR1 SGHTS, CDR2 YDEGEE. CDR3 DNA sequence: TGTGCCAGCAGCTCCCGGGACAGGGTCTACAATGAGCAGTTCTTC. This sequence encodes CASSSRDRVYNEQFF.

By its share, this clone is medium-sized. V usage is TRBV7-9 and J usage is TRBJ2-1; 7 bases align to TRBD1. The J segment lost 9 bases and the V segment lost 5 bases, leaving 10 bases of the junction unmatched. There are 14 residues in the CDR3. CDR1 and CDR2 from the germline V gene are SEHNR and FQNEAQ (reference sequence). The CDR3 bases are TGTGCCAGCAGCCCCCAGACAGGGATCCCTGAGCAGTTCTTC. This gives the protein CASSPQTGIPEQFF. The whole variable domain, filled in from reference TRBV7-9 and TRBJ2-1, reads DTGVSQNPRHKITKRGQNVTFRCDPISEHNRLYWYRQTLGQGPEFLTYFQNEAQLEKSRLLSDRFSAERPKGSFSTLEIQRTEQGDSAMYLCASSPQTGIPEQFFGPGTRLTVL.

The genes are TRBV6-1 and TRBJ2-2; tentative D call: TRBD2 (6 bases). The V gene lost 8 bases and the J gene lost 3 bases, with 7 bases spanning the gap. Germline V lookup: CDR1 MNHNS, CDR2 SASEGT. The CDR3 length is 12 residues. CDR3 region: CASSGDTGELFF. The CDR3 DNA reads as TGTGCCAGCTCGGGGGACACCGGGGAGCTGTTTTTT.

The CDR3 here is CASSCRQGEYIYEQYF. DNA for the CDR3: TGTGCCAGCAGCTGCAGACAGGGAGAGTACATCTACGAGCAGTACTTC. The chain is built from TRBV12-1 and TRBJ2-7; the D call of TRBD1 is as the table states it, not checked on the DNA. TRBV12-1 is assigned pseudogene status. The CDR3 contains 16 residues.

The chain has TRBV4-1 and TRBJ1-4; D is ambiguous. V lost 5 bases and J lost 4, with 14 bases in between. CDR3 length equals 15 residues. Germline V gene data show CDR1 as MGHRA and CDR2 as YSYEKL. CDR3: CASSEGALINEKLFF. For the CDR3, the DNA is TGCGCCAGCAGCGAGGGTGCGTTGATTAATGAAAAACTGTTTTTT.

The CDR3 sequence: CASSLAGGLAGRSSTDTQYF. CDR3 nucleotides: TGTGCCAGCAGCTTAGCGGGAGGACTAGCGGGACGCTCTAGCACAGATACGCAGTATTTT. The chain carries TRBV7-2 and TRBJ2-3; TRBD2 matches at 12 bases. CDR3 length: 20 amino acids. Germline V lookup: CDR1 SGHTA, CDR2 FQGNSA. The V segment lost 0 bases and the J segment 0 bases; nucleotides outside the gene matches: 10.

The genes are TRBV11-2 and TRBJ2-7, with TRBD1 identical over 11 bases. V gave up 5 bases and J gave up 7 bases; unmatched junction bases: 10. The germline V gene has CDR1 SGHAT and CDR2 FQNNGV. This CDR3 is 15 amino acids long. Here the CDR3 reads CASSPGQGAQGEQYF. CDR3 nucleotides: TGTGCCAGCAGCCCCGGACAGGGGGCCCAGGGAGAGCAGTACTTC.

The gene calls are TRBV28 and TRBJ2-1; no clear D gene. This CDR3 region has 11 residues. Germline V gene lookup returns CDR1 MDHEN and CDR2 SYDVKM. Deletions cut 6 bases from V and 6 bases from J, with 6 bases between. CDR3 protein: CASSLSNEQFF. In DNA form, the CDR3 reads TGTGCCAGCAGCCTAAGCAATGAGCAGTTCTTC.

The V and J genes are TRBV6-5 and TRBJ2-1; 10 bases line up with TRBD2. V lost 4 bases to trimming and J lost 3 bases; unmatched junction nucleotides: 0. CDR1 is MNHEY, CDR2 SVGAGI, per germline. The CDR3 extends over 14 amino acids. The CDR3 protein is CASSWTSGYNEQFF. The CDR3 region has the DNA TGTGCCAGCAGTTGGACTAGCGGCTACAATGAGCAGTTCTTC.

CDR3 region: CASSLALSPLHF. CDR3 in DNA: TGTGCCAGCAGCCTCGCACTGTCACCCCTCCACTTT. The rearrangement uses TRBV5-6 and TRBJ1-6; no clear D. This CDR3 has 12 amino acids. Germline values: CDR1 SGHDT, CDR2 YYEEEE. Trimming took 4 bases from V and 10 from J, leaving 9 bases between them.

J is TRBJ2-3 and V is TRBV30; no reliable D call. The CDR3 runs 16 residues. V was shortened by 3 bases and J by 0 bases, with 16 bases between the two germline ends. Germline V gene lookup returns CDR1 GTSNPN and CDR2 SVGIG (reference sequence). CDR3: CAWSPARAYSTDTQYF. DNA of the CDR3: TGTGCCTGGAGCCCCGCTCGCGCTTATAGCACAGATACGCAGTATTTT.

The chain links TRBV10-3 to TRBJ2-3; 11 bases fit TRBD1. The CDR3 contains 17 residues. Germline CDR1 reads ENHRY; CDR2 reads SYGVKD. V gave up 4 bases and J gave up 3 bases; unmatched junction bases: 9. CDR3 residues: CAISGGGQGVLTDTQYF. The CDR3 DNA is TGTGCCATCAGTGGCGGGGGACAGGGGGTGTTAACAGATACGCAGTATTTT.

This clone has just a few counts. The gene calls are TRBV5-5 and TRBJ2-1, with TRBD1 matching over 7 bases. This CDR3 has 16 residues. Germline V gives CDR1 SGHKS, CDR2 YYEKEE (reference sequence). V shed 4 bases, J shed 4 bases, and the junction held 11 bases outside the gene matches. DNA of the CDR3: TGTGCCAGCAGCCCCGGGGAAGGGGGCGATTACAATGAGCAGTTCTTC. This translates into CASSPGEGGDYNEQFF.

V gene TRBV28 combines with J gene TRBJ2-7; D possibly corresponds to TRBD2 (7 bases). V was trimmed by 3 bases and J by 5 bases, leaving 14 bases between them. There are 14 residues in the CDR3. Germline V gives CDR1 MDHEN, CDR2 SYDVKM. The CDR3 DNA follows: TGTGCCAGCAGTTTGATAGGCGGGGGCGACGAGCAGTACTTC. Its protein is CASSLIGGGDEQYF.

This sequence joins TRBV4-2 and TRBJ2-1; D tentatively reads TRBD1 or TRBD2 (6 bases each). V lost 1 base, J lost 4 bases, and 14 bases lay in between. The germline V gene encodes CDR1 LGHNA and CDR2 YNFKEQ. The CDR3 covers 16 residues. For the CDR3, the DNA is TGTGCCAGCAGCCAAGGGAACGGGGGCGCTTACAATGAGCAGTTCTTC. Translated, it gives CASSQGNGGAYNEQFF.

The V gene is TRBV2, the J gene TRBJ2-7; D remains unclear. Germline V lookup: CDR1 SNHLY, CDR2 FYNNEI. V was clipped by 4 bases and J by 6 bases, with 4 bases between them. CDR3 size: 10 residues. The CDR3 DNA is TGTGCCAGCAGTGGGGGCGAGCAGTACTTC. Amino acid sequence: CASSGGEQYF.

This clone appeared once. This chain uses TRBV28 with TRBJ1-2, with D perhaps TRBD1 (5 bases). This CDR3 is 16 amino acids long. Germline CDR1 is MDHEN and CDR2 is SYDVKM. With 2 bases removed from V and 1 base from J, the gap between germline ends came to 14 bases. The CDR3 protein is CASSLTAGRLNYGYTF. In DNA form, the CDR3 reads TGTGCCAGCAGTTTAACGGCGGGACGCCTTAACTATGGCTACACCTTC.

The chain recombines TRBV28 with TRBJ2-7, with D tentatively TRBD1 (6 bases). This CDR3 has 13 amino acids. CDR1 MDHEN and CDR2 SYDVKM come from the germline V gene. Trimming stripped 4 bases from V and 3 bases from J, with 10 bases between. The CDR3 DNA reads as TGTGCCAGCAGTTCGGTGGACAGCTACGAGCAGTACTTC. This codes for CASSSVDSYEQYF.

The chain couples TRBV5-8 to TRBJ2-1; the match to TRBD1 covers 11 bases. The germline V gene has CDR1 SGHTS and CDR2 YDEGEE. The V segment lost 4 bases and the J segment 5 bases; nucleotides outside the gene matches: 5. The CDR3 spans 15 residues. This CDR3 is CASSPRDRGDNEQFF. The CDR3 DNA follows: TGTGCCAGCAGCCCACGGGACAGGGGGGACAATGAGCAGTTCTTC.